The next 32 T cell receptor beta chains were all read from a single sample in a study of T cell changes during pregnancy in multiple sclerosis. Sequencing was performed with immunoSEQ multiplex PCR; in TCRdb, only in-frame clones are kept and a portion is missing. Found here are roughly 45,000 clones, roughly 90% of them singletons; the top ten hold roughly 1.5%. Sequences were derived from peripheral blood, sampled in the first trimester of pregnancy. These receptors were taken from a female donor in good health, enrolled as a control in a pregnancy study.

The J gene is TRBJ2-1, the V gene TRBV11-3, with 9 bases lining up with TRBD2. CDR3 length equals 15 residues. CDR1 is SGHNT and CDR2 is YENEEA in the germline V gene. V dropped 2 bases and J dropped 4; count of bases not matched to a gene: 3. DNA of the CDR3: TGTGCCAGCAGCTTATCAGCGGGGGGTTACAATGAGCAGTTCTTC. Its protein is CASSLSAGGYNEQFF.

The chain carries TRBV19 and TRBJ2-3; D might be TRBD2 (6 bases). V dropped 7 bases and J dropped 2 bases, with 16 bases sitting between them. The germline CDR1 and CDR2 sequences are LNHDA and SQIVND (reference sequence). The CDR3 is 15 amino acids. CDR3 sequence: CASTPGEVDTDTQYF. In DNA, the CDR3 is TGTGCCAGTACCCCCGGGGAGGTCGACACAGATACGCAGTATTTT.

This clone was detected only once. One junction end disagrees with the germline gene, perhaps due to a read error. The J gene is TRBJ2-1, the V gene TRBV7-2, with 9 bases fitting TRBD2. There are 16 residues in the CDR3. Germline V gene data show CDR1 as SGHTA and CDR2 as FQGNSA. The CDR3, as DNA: TGCGCCAGCAGCCAAGATGCGGGAGGGCCCTACAATGAGCAGTTCTTC. Protein sequence: CASSQDAGGPYNEQFF.

This rearrangement joins TRBV27 to TRBJ2-7, with TRBD2 matching 8 bases. Trimming at V came to 3 bases and at J to 3 bases, leaving 4 bases not matched to a gene. This CDR3 has 14 amino acids. Germline CDR1 and CDR2: MNHEY and SMNVEV (reference sequence). The CDR3 sequence: CASSFGAGDYEQYF. The CDR3 nucleotides are TGTGCCAGCAGTTTCGGAGCGGGAGACTACGAGCAGTACTTC.

The rearrangement joins TRBV30 to TRBJ2-1; 13 nucleotides agree with TRBD2. Germline V gene lookup returns CDR1 GTSNPN and CDR2 SVGIG (reference sequence). This CDR3 comprises 19 residues. J gave up 4 bases and V 2 bases, and 14 bases lay outside the gene matches. In DNA form, the CDR3 reads TGTGCCTGGAGTCCTCCCCCCGGTCGGACTAGCGGGAGTTACAATGAGCAGTTCTTC. As protein: CAWSPPPGRTSGSYNEQFF.

In DNA form, the CDR3 reads TGTGCCAGCTCAAACGGACAGATGTACACTGAAGCTTTCTTT. Its protein product is CASSNGQMYTEAFF. V gene TRBV18 combines with J gene TRBJ1-1, with TRBD1 as a possible D gene (6 bases). The CDR3 is made up of 14 amino acids. Trimming removed 5 bases at V and 3 bases at J, with 13 bases between. Germline CDR1 is KGHSH and CDR2 is LQKENI.

The chain joins TRBV7-3 to TRBJ2-7; no firm D call. Trimming took 5 bases from V and 4 from J, leaving 9 bases between them. The CDR3 spans 12 residues. Germline V gives CDR1 SGHTA, CDR2 FQGTGA. CDR3 sequence: CASSHFGYEQYF. CDR3 DNA: TGTGCCAGCAGCCACTTCGGGTACGAGCAGTACTTC.

J is TRBJ2-2 and V is TRBV5-1; the D is unclear. CDR3 size: 15 residues. Germline assignment: CDR1 SGHRS and CDR2 YFSETQ. V gave up 0 bases and J gave up 0 bases, with 6 bases separating them. As DNA, the CDR3 is TGCGCCAGCAGCTTGGGACACTCGAACACCGGGGAGCTGTTTTTT. Translating it yields CASSLGHSNTGELFF.

The chain combines TRBV14 with TRBJ2-2; 8 nucleotides agree with TRBD2. Looked up from germline, CDR1 is SGHDN and CDR2 is FVKESK. V trimming: 4 bases; J trimming: 2 bases; junction bases outside the gene matches: 9. This CDR3 spans 17 amino acids. The CDR3 reads CASSLGGAGVNTGELFF. CDR3 sequence (DNA): TGTGCCAGCAGCCTCGGGGGAGCGGGAGTCAACACCGGGGAGCTGTTTTTT.

This clone was observed a handful of times. The chain has TRBV29-1 and TRBJ1-1; tentatively, D is TRBD1 (5 bases). Germline CDR1 and CDR2: SQVTM and ANQGSEA. The length of the CDR3 is 14 residues. The V and J ends lost 6 bases and 0 bases respectively, with 14 bases between them. CDR3 bases: TGCAGCGTCCCCGGGGGGGGATTGAACACTGAAGCTTTCTTT. As protein: CSVPGGGLNTEAFF.

Here the CDR3 DNA reads TGTGCCAGCAGACAAGGACAGGGCTACAATGAGCAGTTCTTC. Protein sequence: CASRQGQGYNEQFF. This chain links TRBV28 with TRBJ2-1; 8 nucleotides agree with TRBD1. CDR3 length: 14 amino acids. Germline CDR1 and CDR2: MDHEN and SYDVKM. V lost 6 bases to trimming and J lost 3 bases; unmatched junction nucleotides: 4.

The chain has TRBV11-3 and TRBJ2-1; 7 bases line up with TRBD2. With 5 bases clipped from V and 6 bases from J, the junction kept 10 bases outside the gene matches. The germline V gene encodes CDR1 SGHNT and CDR2 YENEEA. There are 15 residues in the CDR3. For the CDR3, the DNA is TGTGCCAGCAGCCCCCGGTCCGGACTAGTCAATGAGCAGTTCTTC. Translation: CASSPRSGLVNEQFF. Together with reference TRBV11-3 and TRBJ2-1, the CDR3 gives the full variable domain: EAGVVQSPRYKIIEKKQPVAFWCNPISGHNTLYWYLQNLGQGPELLIRYENEEAVDDSQLPKDRFSAERLKGVDSTLKIQPAELGDSAVYLCASSPRSGLVNEQFFGPGTRLTVL.

This clone appeared a few times. The rearrangement links TRBV19 to TRBJ1-2; D is unresolved. The CDR3 totals 13 residues. V lost 3 bases, J lost 1 base, and 6 bases lay in between. Germline assignment: CDR1 LNHDA and CDR2 SQIVND (reference sequence). CDR3 residues: CASSMGGNYGYTF. CDR3 DNA sequence: TGTGCCAGTAGTATGGGAGGTAACTATGGCTACACCTTC.

The chain links TRBV21-1 to TRBJ2-3; the table assigns TRBD2, which was not confirmed against the DNA. TRBV21-1 is marked as a pseudogene. This CDR3 is 15 amino acids long. The chain's CDR3 is CASSKASGFADTQYF. As DNA, the CDR3 is TGTGCCAGCAGCAAAGCAAGCGGGTTCGCAGATACGCAGTATTTT.

This sequence joins TRBV28 and TRBJ2-1; weak D call: TRBD2 (5 bases). The CDR3 runs 13 residues. Trimming cost V 5 bases and J 12 bases, with 17 bases left between them. CDR1 is MDHEN, CDR2 SYDVKM, per germline. The CDR3 loop is CASSPPGSLVQFF. The CDR3 DNA is TGTGCCAGCAGTCCCCCGGGATCTTTGGTGCAGTTCTTC.

This clone was detected only once. This chain connects TRBV19 to TRBJ1-5; D perhaps matches TRBD1 (5 bases). The V end lost 7 bases, the J end lost 6 bases, and 10 bases lay between the germline ends. Germline V gene data show CDR1 as LNHDA and CDR2 as SQIVND (reference sequence). This CDR3 contains 12 residues. CDR3 in DNA: TGTGCCAGTAATCAGGGAACTCAGCCCCAGCATTTT. Translating gives CASNQGTQPQHF.

This chain joins TRBV4-3 and TRBJ2-7; D is perhaps TRBD2 (7 bases). Trimming took off 0 bases at V and 4 bases at J, with 13 bases between the two ends. Germline V gene data show CDR1 as LGHNA and CDR2 as YSLEER. The CDR3 runs 15 residues. In nucleotides, the CDR3 is TGCGCCAGCAGCCAAGATCGGGGAGGGGGTTACGAGCAGTACTTC. Translated, it gives CASSQDRGGGYEQYF.

The rearrangement links TRBV6-4 to TRBJ2-1, with TRBD2 matching over 11 bases. Germline trimming cut 6 bases from V and 6 bases from J; bases unmatched to any gene: 10. Germline CDR1 is MRHNA and CDR2 is SNTAGT. The CDR3 has 16 amino acids. The CDR3, as DNA: TGTGCCAGCAGCGAAGCCGGGACTAGCGGACCCAATGAGCAGTTCTTC. Residues: CASSEAGTSGPNEQFF.

In this sample, this clone turned up a few times. The chain couples TRBV19 to TRBJ2-3, with 10 bases that match TRBD1. The length of the CDR3 is 16 residues. J was trimmed by 1 base and V by 3 bases; bases with no gene match: 4. Germline assignment: CDR1 LNHDA and CDR2 SQIVND (reference sequence). DNA for the CDR3: TGTGCCAGTAGTATTAGAGGGACAGGGGGCACAGATACGCAGTATTTT. Its protein is CASSIRGTGGTDTQYF.

This clone was detected only once. The chain recombines TRBV9 with TRBJ2-1, with TRBD2 identical over 9 bases. Germline lookup yields CDR1 SGDLS and CDR2 YYNGEE. V lost 4 bases and J lost 9; bases outside the gene matches: 8. There are 14 residues in the CDR3. In DNA, the CDR3 is TGTGCCAGCAGCCCCCGGCTAGCGGGGTTTGAGCAGTTCTTC. It translates to CASSPRLAGFEQFF.

This clone appeared a single time. This chain links TRBV4-3 with TRBJ1-5; a possible D gene is TRBD1 (6 bases). The length of the CDR3 is 21 residues. The germline gives CDR1 LGHNA, CDR2 YSLEER. V was trimmed by 0 bases and J by 0 bases, leaving 24 bases between them. The chain's CDR3 is CASSQDLARGAAEYSNQPQHF. In nucleotides, the CDR3 is TGCGCCAGCAGCCAAGATTTGGCTCGGGGGGCGGCAGAATATAGCAATCAGCCCCAGCATTTT.

This rearrangement joins TRBV9 to TRBJ1-1, with 11 bases identical to TRBD1. The CDR3 is made up of 15 amino acids. Germline V gives CDR1 SGDLS, CDR2 YYNGEE. V gave up 3 bases and J gave up 3 bases; unmatched junction bases: 4. CDR3 residues: CASSGGTGGYTEAFF. The CDR3 DNA is TGTGCCAGCAGCGGCGGGACAGGGGGATACACTGAAGCTTTCTTT.

The CDR3 DNA reads TGTGCCAGCAGCTTGTGGGGGGGCACAGATACGCAGTATTTT. Its protein is CASSLWGGTDTQYF. V and J are TRBV7-2 and TRBJ2-3; D might be TRBD2 (6 bases). Germline CDR1 reads SGHTA; CDR2 reads FQGNSA. The V and J ends lost 3 bases and 1 base respectively, with 8 bases between them. This CDR3 has 14 amino acids.

The chain joins TRBV7-3 to TRBJ2-2, with D tentatively TRBD1 (5 bases). CDR1 and CDR2 from the germline V gene are SGHTA and FQGTGA. The V gene lost 1 base and the J gene lost 3 bases, with 21 bases spanning the gap. The CDR3 contains 19 residues. The CDR3 region has the DNA TGTGCCAGCAGCTTAAGGATCCCAGGGAAGCCCCCTCACACCGGGGAGCTGTTTTTT. Residues: CASSLRIPGKPPHTGELFF.

The rearrangement links TRBV15 to TRBJ2-2, with D possibly TRBD1 on 6 matching bases. The length of the CDR3 is 17 residues. Germline V gene data show CDR1 as LNHNV and CDR2 as YYDKDF (reference sequence). The ends were cut back, 3 bases at V and 3 bases at J, with 17 bases in the middle. The CDR3 region is CATSRARDKIYTGELFF. Here the CDR3 DNA reads TGTGCCACCAGCAGGGCCCGGGACAAGATTTACACCGGGGAGCTGTTTTTT.

The chain links TRBV6-1 to TRBJ2-7; 8 bases are a match to TRBD1. This CDR3 comprises 15 residues. The germline gives CDR1 MNHNS, CDR2 SASEGT. V dropped 7 bases and J dropped 3; count of bases not matched to a gene: 11. CDR3 protein: CASKPLTGGLYEQYF. The CDR3 DNA is TGTGCCAGCAAGCCCCTCACAGGGGGGCTCTACGAGCAGTACTTC.

This sequence joins TRBV28 and TRBJ2-7; D possibly corresponds to TRBD1 (6 bases). This CDR3 is 15 amino acids long. Germline V gives CDR1 MDHEN, CDR2 SYDVKM. Trimming took 6 bases from V and 6 from J, leaving 21 bases between them. CDR3 sequence reads: CASSPGHGLQGEQYF. In nucleotides, the CDR3 is TGTGCCAGCAGCCCGGGACACGGGCTCCAGGGCGAGCAGTACTTC.

The chain combines TRBV9 with TRBJ2-6; D call uncertain. This CDR3 comprises 18 residues. Germline V lookup: CDR1 SGDLS, CDR2 YYNGEE. Trimming cost V 0 bases and J 0 bases, with 13 bases left between them. In nucleotides, the CDR3 is TGTGCCAGCAGCGTAGCGTCAGTCCAAAGCTCTGGGGCCAACGTCCTGACTTTC. It encodes CASSVASVQSSGANVLTF.

V gene TRBV18 combines with J gene TRBJ1-1; 7 bases match TRBD1. Trimming cost V 1 base and J 3 bases; bases outside gene matches: 11. This CDR3 is built from 17 residues. Germline V gene data show CDR1 as KGHSH and CDR2 as LQKENI. The CDR3 DNA is TGTGCCAGCTCACCACTGGGGACAGACCAAAGGGACACTGAAGCTTTCTTT. It codes for CASSPLGTDQRDTEAFF.

V and J are TRBV2 and TRBJ2-4, with D unresolved. Germline V gives CDR1 SNHLY, CDR2 FYNNEI. This CDR3 is built from 15 residues. Here the CDR3 DNA reads TGTGCGTCGGCTGCGGTCATTCTAGCCAAAAACATTCAGTACTTC. Protein sequence: CASAAVILAKNIQYF.

The chain joins TRBV28 to TRBJ2-1, with 11 bases aligning to TRBD2. The V gene end was trimmed by 10 bases and the J gene end by 0 bases; junction bases not matched to a gene: 5. The CDR3 has 15 amino acids. CDR1 is MDHEN and CDR2 is SYDVKM in the germline V gene. As DNA, the CDR3 is TGTGCCACCGGACTAGCGGGTCCCTCCTACAATGAGCAGTTCTTC. Residues: CATGLAGPSYNEQFF. Combining the CDR3 with reference TRBV28 and TRBJ2-1 gives the whole variable domain DVKVTQSSRYLVKRTGEKVFLECVQDMDHENMFWYRQDPGLGLRLIYFSYDVKMKEKGDIPEGYSVSREKKERFSLILESASTNQTSMYLCATGLAGPSYNEQFFGPGTRLTVL.

V usage is TRBV5-1 and J usage is TRBJ2-6; maybe TRBD2 (6 bases). The CDR3 is 15 residues long. V was pared by 4 bases and J by 0 bases, with 8 bases between. Germline values: CDR1 SGHRS, CDR2 YFSETQ. Written as DNA, the CDR3 is TGCGCCAGCAGCGTAGCGGTCTCTGGGGCCAACGTCCTGACTTTC. Translating gives CASSVAVSGANVLTF.